One and the same sample provided the 9 T cell receptor beta chains below, sequenced in a study of blood T cell repertoires in COVID-19. The repertoire was sequenced with immunoSEQ multiplex PCR; TCRdb's copy has only in-frame clones and lacks some. The sample includes 110,000 to 150,000 clones, around 88% of them seen just once. Sequenced material: peripheral blood. These receptors were obtained from a man aged 60-69 years with active or convalescent COVID-19.

V gene TRBV30 combines with J gene TRBJ1-3; D might be TRBD1 (5 bases). Trimming left V 3 bases short and J 0 bases short, with 12 bases between. This CDR3 contains 15 residues. Germline V gives CDR1 GTSNPN, CDR2 SVGIG (reference sequence). CDR3: CAWRPNRHSGNTIYF. The CDR3 DNA is TGTGCCTGGAGGCCTAACAGGCACTCTGGAAACACCATATATTTT.

CDR3 loop: CASSEWDTTHF. CDR3 sequence (DNA): TGTGCCAGCAGTGAATGGGACACTACTCACTTT. The chain links TRBV2 to TRBJ1-6; the D gene is possibly TRBD1 (6 bases). The CDR3 totals 11 residues. Germline CDR1 reads SNHLY; CDR2 reads FYNNEI. V was cut by 2 bases and J by 19 bases, with 12 bases left in between.

This chain uses TRBV11-3 with TRBJ1-1, with D possibly matching TRBD1 (6 bases). CDR1 is SGHNT, CDR2 YENEEA, per germline. Trimming left V 0 bases short and J 1 base short, with 21 bases between. CDR3 length: 19 amino acids. CDR3 nucleotides: TGTGCCAGCAGCTTAGAGAGGGGGAGGGGCCCGACACCGAACACTGAAGCTTTCTTT. Its translation is CASSLERGRGPTPNTEAFF.

This rearrangement joins TRBV3-1 (or the pseudogene TRBV3-2) to TRBJ1-6, with TRBD1 matching over 7 bases. V gave up 6 bases and J gave up 7 bases; unmatched junction bases: 6. Germline V gene sequence: CDR1 LGHDT, CDR2 YNNKEL (reference sequence). CDR3 size: 14 residues. CDR3 bases: TGTGCCAGCAGGCCTGGACAGGTCAATTCACCCCTCCACTTT. Its translation: CASRPGQVNSPLHF.

The chain carries TRBV28 and TRBJ1-2, with 9 nucleotides matching TRBD1. The V gene end was trimmed by 4 bases and the J gene end by 4 bases; junction bases not matched to a gene: 13. The CDR3 spans 17 residues. CDR1 is MDHEN, CDR2 SYDVKM, per germline. CDR3 amino acids: CASSSLQGAEITYGYTF. The DNA of the CDR3 is TGTGCCAGCAGTTCCCTACAGGGGGCCGAAATCACCTATGGCTACACCTTC.

The gene calls are TRBV20-1 and TRBJ1-1, with D maybe TRBD1 (5 bases). The CDR3 runs 11 residues. Germline V gene sequence: CDR1 DFQATT, CDR2 SNEGSKA (reference sequence). Trimming removed 7 bases at V and 11 bases at J, with 17 bases between. CDR3 bases: TGCAGTGAAGCAGGAGGGGCGGGCGCTTTCTTT. It is translated as CSEAGGAGAFF.

V usage is TRBV30 and J usage is TRBJ2-1, with TRBD1 matching 8 bases. This CDR3 is built from 13 residues. CDR1 and CDR2 (germline): GTSNPN, SVGIG (reference sequence). Unmatched junction bases numbered 8, after V lost 0 bases and J lost 13 bases. Here the CDR3 DNA reads TGTGCCTGGAGTGTAAGGTCGGGGACAGGCCAGTTCTTC. It yields the protein CAWSVRSGTGQFF.

The J gene is TRBJ1-1, the V gene TRBV7-2, with 8 nucleotides matching TRBD1. Germline CDR1 is SGHTA and CDR2 is FQGNSA. The CDR3 extends over 14 amino acids. The junction had 4 bases not matched to a gene; V was cut back by 3 bases and J by 4 bases. The CDR3 nucleotides read TGTGCCAGCAGCTTTAGCAGGGGGCGCACTGAAGCTTTCTTT. This codes for CASSFSRGRTEAFF.

The chain combines TRBV27 with TRBJ2-2; tentatively, D is TRBD2 (7 bases). The V and J ends lost 9 bases and 5 bases respectively, with 28 bases between them. The CDR3 spans 18 residues. Germline assignment: CDR1 MNHEY and CDR2 SMNVEV (reference sequence). The DNA of the CDR3 is TGTGCCAGTAGACCAGGCCCTACAGGGTCGGGAGGAACCGGGGAGCTGTTTTTT. Encoded protein: CASRPGPTGSGGTGELFF.